This TCR beta chain was observed in a study of T-cell reconstitution after alpha-beta-depleted transplantation in children. Turning to this clonotype: Its target is unknown.

This sample's TCRbeta library carried unique molecular identifier barcodes. TCRdb re-called the PCR reads through MiXCR, storing one row per CDR3 protein. This table holds about 310,000 distinct CDR3 sequences, over 20% found once. Study-wide results and caveats: Surviving recipient T cells and thymic progenitors accounted for the high day-60 TCRbeta diversity observed in some patients. As was reported, about two months after transplant, alpha-beta T cells came from several hundred expanded graft clones. After one year, T-cell counts and TCRbeta diversity mostly came from new T cells.

The CDR3 has 13 amino acids. Trimming took 0 bases from V and 5 from J, leaving 9 bases between them. CDR1 is SGDLS, CDR2 YYNGEE, per germline. The receptor's source is a male patient younger than 18 who had a stem cell transplant for acute lymphoblastic leukemia, so the T cells may come from the graft donor. The V call is TRBV9, the J call TRBJ2-7; D not certain. The specimen was PBMCs, mostly from graft donor cells, collected 180 days after TCRalphabeta/CD19-depleted stem cell transplant. The CDR3 region has the DNA TGTGCCAGCAGCGTAGGAACTTTCCACGAGCAGTACTTC. This encodes CASSVGTFHEQYF. Looking up the rest from reference TRBV9 and TRBJ2-7 gives the full variable domain: DSGVTQTPKHLITATGQRVTLRCSPRSGDLSVYWYQQSLDQGLQFLIQYYNGEERAKGNILERFSAQQFPDLHSELNLSSLELGDSALYFCASSVGTFHEQYFGPGTRLTVT.